Below, 27 T cell receptor beta chains from the same sample are listed, as sequenced in a study of blood T cells in healthy people across ages. The second PCR ran 7 to 11 cycles with a sample-barcoded 5' primer and J-beta primers. MiXCR, applied by TCRdb to the 5' RACE reads, yields one record per CDR3 protein. The sample lists 1 million or so distinct CDR3 sequences; about 23% were seen once. The data were also submitted as part of a second study, on T cells of mothers and their children.

The sequenced sample consisted of blood. All receptors come from a girl aged 2-10 years in good health.

This clonotype was detected only a few times. The genes are TRBV6-1 and TRBJ1-6; D is ambiguous. Looked up from germline, CDR1 is MNHNS and CDR2 is SASEGT. CDR3 length: 16 amino acids. V was cut by 7 bases and J by 8 bases, with 21 bases left in between. For the CDR3, the DNA is TGTGCCAGCACCTCAAAACAGAGACGAGCTGATTCACCCCTCCACTTT. This gives the protein CASTSKQRRADSPLHF.

This clonotype showed up just a few times. It is likely a read error, because the conserved phenylalanine at the end of the CDR3 is missing. CDR3 sequence reads: CASTNLTGQGSPLHL. The CDR3 DNA reads TGTGCCAGCACTAATCTGACGGGACAGGGTTCACCCCTCCACCTT. This chain uses TRBV13 with TRBJ1-6, with TRBD1 matching over 9 bases. With V trimmed by 7 bases and J by 9 bases, 10 bases remained unmatched. From germline, CDR1 is PRHDT and CDR2 FYEKMQ (reference sequence). This CDR3 comprises 15 residues.

The table lists this clonotype with a few counts. The V gene is TRBV6-2 or TRBV6-3, the J gene TRBJ2-2, with D unclear. V gave up 2 bases and J gave up 1 base, with 8 bases separating them. CDR3 length: 15 amino acids. Germline values: CDR1 MNHEY, CDR2 SVGEGT. The CDR3 reads CASSYVPGNTGELFF. CDR3 DNA sequence: TGTGCCAGCAGTTACGTACCCGGGAACACCGGGGAGCTGTTTTTT.

V is TRBV5-6 and J is TRBJ2-1, with 7 bases matching TRBD2. The germline V gene has CDR1 SGHDT and CDR2 YYEEEE. V was pared by 0 bases and J by 6 bases, with 6 bases of the junction left unmatched. This CDR3 spans 15 amino acids. CDR3 DNA: TGTGCCAGCAGCTTGGTCGTTACTAGCGCCAATGAGCAGTTCTTC. Residues: CASSLVVTSANEQFF.

The chain carries TRBV11-2 and TRBJ2-5; tentatively, D is TRBD1 (5 bases). TRBJ2-1 explains the end of the DNA better; the J call may be wrong. Germline V gene sequence: CDR1 SGHAT, CDR2 FQNNGV. This CDR3 is built from 14 residues. The CDR3 reads CASSLDQGLHEQFF. The CDR3 bases are TGTGCCAGCAGCTTAGATCAGGGTCTCCATGAGCAGTTCTTC.

This clonotype has a handful of counts. This chain links TRBV5-1 with TRBJ1-1; D is ambiguous. V was pared by 0 bases and J by 1 base, with 16 bases between. The germline CDR1 and CDR2 sequences are SGHRS and YFSETQ. The CDR3 has 17 residues. CDR3 region: CASSLVSQLLGNTEAFF. DNA for the CDR3: TGCGCCAGCAGCTTGGTTTCTCAATTGTTGGGGAACACTGAAGCTTTCTTT.

A few counts support this clonotype. The chain carries TRBV7-6 and TRBJ2-7, with D perhaps matching TRBD2 (5 bases). Germline loops: CDR1 SGHVS, CDR2 FNYEAQ. There are 14 residues in the CDR3. The germline V and J ends were trimmed by 5 bases and 5 bases, with 16 bases remaining between them. CDR3 sequence (DNA): TGTGCCAGCAGCCCGGGCCGCGTGAGGGACGAGCAGTACTTC. The encoded protein is CASSPGRVRDEQYF.

Only a few counts were recorded for this clonotype. The chain couples TRBV6-2 or TRBV6-3 to TRBJ2-3, with D possibly matching TRBD1 (6 bases). V was pared by 6 bases and J by 1 base, with 14 bases between. In germline, CDR1 is MNHEY, CDR2 SVGEGT. The CDR3 sequence is 15 residues long. CDR3 bases: TGTGCCAGCAGCACAGGGAGTTCCCGCACAGATACGCAGTATTTT. Translated: CASSTGSSRTDTQYF.

This clonotype came up a few times. J is TRBJ1-1 and V is TRBV6-2 or TRBV6-3; 7 bases line up with TRBD1. Trimming took 7 bases from V and 10 from J; bases not matched to a gene: 12. Germline CDR1 reads MNHEY; CDR2 reads SVGEGT. CDR3 length: 13 amino acids. The CDR3 DNA reads as TGTGCCAGCATGGCACAGGGGCTACAGACAGCTTTCTTT. Encoded protein: CASMAQGLQTAFF.

The gene calls are TRBV7-2 and TRBJ2-3; D tentatively fits TRBD1 or TRBD2 (5 bases each). V was pared by 1 base and J by 1 base, with 15 bases between. Germline V gene data show CDR1 as SGHTA and CDR2 as FQGNSA. CDR3 size: 17 residues. The DNA for the CDR3 is TGTGCCAGCAGCTTAGTTATCCGGGGCTCACGCACAGATACGCAGTATTTT. It codes for CASSLVIRGSRTDTQYF.

The V and J genes are TRBV27 and TRBJ1-1; maybe TRBD1 (5 bases). Germline-derived CDR1 and CDR2 are MNHEY and SMNVEV (reference sequence). The CDR3 sequence is 14 residues long. V lost 3 bases, J lost 4 bases, and 12 bases lay in between. The CDR3 region is CASSFSGRITEAFF. The CDR3 DNA reads TGTGCCAGCAGTTTCTCAGGGAGAATCACTGAAGCTTTCTTT.

The rearrangement uses TRBV7-8 and TRBJ2-4; TRBD2 matches at 10 bases. CDR3 length equals 15 residues. From germline, CDR1 is SGHVS and CDR2 FQNEAQ. Germline trimming cut 5 bases from V and 6 bases from J; bases unmatched to any gene: 7. The CDR3 sequence is CASSPGVAGGNIQYF. The CDR3 DNA is TGTGCCAGCAGCCCAGGGGTAGCGGGAGGAAACATTCAGTACTTC.

This clonotype came up a few times. The genes are TRBV5-1 and TRBJ2-6; 8 nucleotides align to TRBD1. Trimming at V came to 0 bases and at J to 2 bases, leaving 4 bases not matched to a gene. The germline V gene has CDR1 SGHRS and CDR2 YFSETQ. The CDR3 runs to 17 residues. CDR3 sequence (DNA): TGCGCCAGCAGCTTGGCCTTGACAGGGGCTGGGGCCAACGTCCTGACTTTC. It specifies CASSLALTGAGANVLTF.

The CDR3 DNA reads as TGTGCCAGCAGCTTAGCGTTTGGACAGGGCTACGAGCAGTACTTC. Amino acid sequence: CASSLAFGQGYEQYF. The V gene is TRBV11-2, the J gene TRBJ2-7, with 8 nucleotides matching TRBD1. The CDR3 sequence is 15 residues long. Germline lookup yields CDR1 SGHAT and CDR2 FQNNGV. V lost 1 base, J lost 3 bases, and 5 bases stayed unmatched. Based on the CDR3 plus reference TRBV11-2 and TRBJ2-7, the full variable domain is EAGVAQSPRYKIIEKRQSVAFWCNPISGHATLYWYQQILGQGPKLLIQFQNNGVVDDSQLPKDRFSAERLKGVDSTLKIQPAKLEDSAVYLCASSLAFGQGYEQYFGPGTRLTVT.

The chain employs TRBV6-2 or TRBV6-3 and TRBJ2-7; D gene uncertain. Trimming pared 2 bases from V and 1 base from J, leaving 6 bases between. Germline CDR1 MNHEY, CDR2 SVGEGT. This CDR3 has 13 amino acids. CDR3 in amino acids: CASSYIISYEQYF. The CDR3 DNA sequence: TGTGCCAGCAGTTACATAATTTCCTACGAGCAGTACTTC.

This sequence joins TRBV6-2 or TRBV6-3 and TRBJ1-5; no firm D call. From germline, CDR1 is MNHEY and CDR2 SVGEGT. The V and J ends lost 7 bases and 1 base respectively, with 14 bases between them. This CDR3 spans 15 amino acids. The CDR3: CASTIGGKSNQPQHF. Written as DNA, the CDR3 is TGTGCCAGCACCATAGGAGGGAAGAGCAATCAGCCCCAGCATTTT.

The chain joins TRBV7-2 to TRBJ2-5; D perhaps matches TRBD2 (6 bases). This CDR3 is built from 15 residues. With 2 bases removed from V and 5 bases from J, the gap between germline ends came to 15 bases. CDR1 SGHTA and CDR2 FQGNSA come from the germline V gene. This chain's CDR3 is CASSLLSRGRETQYF. The DNA for the CDR3 is TGTGCCAGCAGCTTACTTTCCCGGGGGAGGGAGACCCAGTACTTC.

This clonotype was counted only a few times. This sequence joins TRBV28 and TRBJ2-3, with D hard to call. The CDR3 spans 14 residues. Germline V CDR1 and CDR2: MDHEN, SYDVKM. The V gene lost 5 bases and the J gene lost 6 bases, with 15 bases spanning the gap. CDR3 loop: CASSPSSPPDTQYF. The CDR3 bases are TGTGCCAGCAGTCCCAGCTCACCCCCGGATACGCAGTATTTT.

A remark on this clonotype: One end of the junction fails to match germline, which may point to a read error. The chain couples TRBV28 to TRBJ2-1; TRBD2 agrees at 12 bases. Germline assignment: CDR1 MDHEN and CDR2 SYDVKM. This CDR3 region has 16 residues. In nucleotides, the CDR3 is TGTACCAGCAGTTCTATGACTAGCGGGAGCAACAATGAGCAGTTCTTC. Its translation is CTSSSMTSGSNNEQFF.

This chain uses TRBV2 with TRBJ2-7; tentatively, D is TRBD1 (5 bases). CDR1 and CDR2 from the germline V gene are SNHLY and FYNNEI. Between the trimmed V and J ends, which lost 6 bases and 5 bases, there was a span of 14 bases. The length of the CDR3 is 13 residues. CDR3 nucleotide sequence: TGTGCCAGCAGCCGGCAGGGAACCGACGAGCAGTACTTC. Protein: CASSRQGTDEQYF.

The chain links TRBV29-1 to TRBJ2-3, with D tentatively TRBD2 (5 bases). CDR3 length equals 14 residues. V dropped 0 bases and J dropped 2 bases, with 9 bases sitting between them. Germline V CDR1 and CDR2: SQVTM, ANQGSEA. The CDR3 DNA reads TGCAGCGTTGAAGAGACTGGACTCACAGATACGCAGTATTTT. Encoded protein: CSVEETGLTDTQYF.

In the case of this clonotype: No conserved phenylalanine or tryptophan is present at the end of the CDR3, so a read error is the likely explanation. The V call is TRBV5-1, the J call TRBJ1-1; unclear D gene. V lost 0 bases and J lost 10, with 10 bases in between. CDR1 and CDR2 (germline): SGHRS, YFSETQ. This CDR3 contains 12 residues. Written as DNA, the CDR3 is TGCGCCAGCAGCTTGGATGGAAATCGAGCTTTCCTT. It translates to CASSLDGNRAFL.

This clonotype was found a few times. V is TRBV4-1 and J is TRBJ2-5, with D perhaps matching TRBD1 or TRBD2 (6 bases each). The CDR3 spans 14 residues. Deletions cut 0 bases from V and 10 bases from J, with 15 bases between. Germline-derived CDR1 and CDR2 are MGHRA and YSYEKL. The CDR3 region has the DNA TGCGCCAGCAGCCAAGATGGGGGGCTAGGGGGCCAGTACTTC. Its translation: CASSQDGGLGGQYF.

This clonotype showed up just a few times. This rearrangement joins TRBV12-3 or TRBV12-4 to TRBJ2-7; 9 bases are a match to TRBD1. The V and J ends lost 5 bases and 2 bases, in that order; junction bases with no gene match: 4. The CDR3 is made up of 14 amino acids. CDR3 in amino acids: CASSDWTGAYEQYF. In DNA, the CDR3 is TGTGCCAGCAGTGATTGGACAGGGGCCTACGAGCAGTACTTC.

This clonotype was seen only once. This sequence joins TRBV9 and TRBJ2-1, with D perhaps being TRBD1 or TRBD2 (5 bases each). The CDR3 extends over 13 amino acids. Trimming removed 0 bases from V and 12 bases from J, with 13 bases in between. Germline V lookup: CDR1 SGDLS, CDR2 YYNGEE. Here the CDR3 reads CASSVGDEPTQFF. In DNA, the CDR3 is TGTGCCAGCAGCGTAGGGGACGAACCGACGCAGTTCTTC.

Only a few counts were recorded for this clonotype. The chain uses TRBV29-1 and TRBJ2-7; D may be TRBD1 or TRBD2 (5 bases each). V lost 4 bases and J 2 bases, leaving 9 bases between the germline ends. CDR1 and CDR2 from the germline V gene are SQVTM and ANQGSEA. The CDR3 loop spans 12 amino acids. The CDR3 sequence: CSVVGAPYEQYF. The CDR3 nucleotides are TGCAGCGTTGTCGGGGCCCCCTACGAGCAGTACTTC.

This chain uses TRBV20-1 with TRBJ2-1; 14 bases are a match to TRBD2. This CDR3 region has 17 residues. Trimming cost V 5 bases and J 1 base; bases outside gene matches: 7. The germline CDR1 and CDR2 sequences are DFQATT and SNEGSKA (reference sequence). The CDR3 coding sequence is TGCAGTGCTCCCGGGACTAGCGGGAGTCGGTCCTACAATGAGCAGTTCTTC. Its protein product is CSAPGTSGSRSYNEQFF.